The entry that follows covers one TCR beta chain sequence. These data are taken from a study of cytomegalovirus exposure and HLA in healthy donors. V lost 4 bases to trimming and J lost 3 bases; unmatched junction nucleotides: 1. The CDR3 covers 13 residues. Germline lookup yields CDR1 SGHTA and CDR2 FQGNSA. Produced via immunoSEQ multiplex PCR; TCRdb's table is partial and in-frame only. The data show 200,000 or so clones, with around 78% seen just once and roughly 5.5% held by the top ten. The chain has TRBV7-2 and TRBJ2-7; the match to TRBD1 covers 9 bases. The sample taken for sequencing was PBMCs. The clonotype comes from a woman aged 18-29 years in good health and CMV-seronegative. The CDR3 DNA follows: TGTGCCAGCAGCTCGACAGGGGGCTACGAGCAGTACTTC. This encodes CASSSTGGYEQYF.